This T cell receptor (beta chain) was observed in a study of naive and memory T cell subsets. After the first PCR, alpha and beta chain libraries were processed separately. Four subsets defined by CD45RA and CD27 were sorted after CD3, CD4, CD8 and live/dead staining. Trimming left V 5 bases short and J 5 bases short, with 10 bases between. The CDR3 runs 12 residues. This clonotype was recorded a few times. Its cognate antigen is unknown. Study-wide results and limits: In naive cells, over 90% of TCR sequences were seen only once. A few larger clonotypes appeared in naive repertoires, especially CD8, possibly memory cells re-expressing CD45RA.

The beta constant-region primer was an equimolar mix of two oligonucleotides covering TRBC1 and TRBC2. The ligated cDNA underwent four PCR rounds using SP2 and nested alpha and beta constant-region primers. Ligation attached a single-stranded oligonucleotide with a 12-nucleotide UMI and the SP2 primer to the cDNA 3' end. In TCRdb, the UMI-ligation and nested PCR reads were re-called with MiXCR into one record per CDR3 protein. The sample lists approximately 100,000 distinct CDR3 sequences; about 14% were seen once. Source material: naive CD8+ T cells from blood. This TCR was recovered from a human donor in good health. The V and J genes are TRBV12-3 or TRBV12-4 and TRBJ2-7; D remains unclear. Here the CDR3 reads CASSQLLHEQYF. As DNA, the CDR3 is TGTGCCAGCAGTCAGCTTCTGCACGAGCAGTACTTC.